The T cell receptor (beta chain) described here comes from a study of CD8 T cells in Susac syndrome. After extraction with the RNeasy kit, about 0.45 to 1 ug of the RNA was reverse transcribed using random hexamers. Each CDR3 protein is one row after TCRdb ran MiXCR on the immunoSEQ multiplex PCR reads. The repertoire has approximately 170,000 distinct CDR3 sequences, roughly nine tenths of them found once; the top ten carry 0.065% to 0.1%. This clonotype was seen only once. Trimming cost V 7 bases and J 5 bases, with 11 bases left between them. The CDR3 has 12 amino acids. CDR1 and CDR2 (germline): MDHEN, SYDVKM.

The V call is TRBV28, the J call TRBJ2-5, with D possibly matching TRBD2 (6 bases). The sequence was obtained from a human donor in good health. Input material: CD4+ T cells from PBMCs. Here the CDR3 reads CASMEGHETQYF. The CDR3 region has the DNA TGTGCCAGCATGGAGGGGCACGAGACCCAGTACTTC.